Below are 27 T cell receptor beta chains sequenced from a single sample in a study of blood T cell repertoires in COVID-19. Data came from immunoSEQ multiplex PCR; TCRdb stores just in-frame clones and leaves some out. The sample includes a few hundred thousand clones, roughly four fifths seen only once; the top ten take around 3%. The specimen sequenced was peripheral blood. The receptors originated from a woman aged 30 to 39 who had recovered from COVID-19.

The rearrangement joins TRBV29-1 to TRBJ2-1; 16 bases line up with TRBD2. The CDR3 is made up of 17 amino acids. Germline assignment: CDR1 SQVTM and CDR2 ANQGSEA. V lost 3 bases and J lost 3; bases outside the gene matches: 5. The DNA for the CDR3 is TGCAGCGTTGAGGGACTAGCGGGAGGGCCCAACTACAATGAGCAGTTCTTC. Its protein is CSVEGLAGGPNYNEQFF.

In DNA form, the CDR3 reads TGTGCCAGCAGCCATCTGGGACTAGCGGGAGTTGGGGATACGCAGTATTTT. As protein: CASSHLGLAGVGDTQYF. The rearrangement joins TRBV7-3 to TRBJ2-3, with 14 positions matching TRBD2. The germline V gene encodes CDR1 SGHTA and CDR2 FQGTGA. This CDR3 contains 17 residues. V lost 5 bases and J lost 6; bases outside the gene matches: 10.

V gene TRBV3-1 (or the pseudogene TRBV3-2) combines with J gene TRBJ1-5; no definite D call. The CDR3 length is 15 residues. The V and J ends lost 3 bases and 0 bases respectively, with 9 bases between them. Germline V lookup: CDR1 LGHDT, CDR2 YNNKEL (reference sequence). CDR3 in amino acids: CASSQGGYSNQPQHF. The CDR3 DNA reads as TGTGCCAGCAGCCAGGGAGGATATAGCAATCAGCCCCAGCATTTT.

The chain combines TRBV19 with TRBJ2-1; possible D gene TRBD1, 6 bases. The CDR3 extends over 15 amino acids. From germline, CDR1 is LNHDA and CDR2 SQIVND (reference sequence). V was trimmed by 3 bases and J by 6 bases, leaving 15 bases between them. As DNA, the CDR3 is TGTGCCAGTAGTATTATCAAGGACAGACTCAATGAGCAGTTCTTC. The encoded protein is CASSIIKDRLNEQFF.

The CDR3 here is CASSVGGETPEAFF. Written as DNA, the CDR3 is TGTGCCAGCAGCGTAGGTGGAGAGACCCCTGAAGCTTTCTTT. The rearrangement joins TRBV9 to TRBJ1-1; no reliable D call. CDR3 length: 14 residues. The ends were cut back, 0 bases at V and 6 bases at J, with 12 bases in the middle. Germline CDR1 is SGDLS and CDR2 is YYNGEE.

The rearrangement links TRBV27 to TRBJ2-3; D perhaps matches TRBD2 (7 bases). The CDR3 sequence is 16 residues long. Trimming pared 3 bases from V and 0 bases from J, leaving 13 bases between. Germline V gene lookup returns CDR1 MNHEY and CDR2 SMNVEV (reference sequence). CDR3 nucleotide sequence: TGTGCCAGCAGTTTGGGAGGGGGGGCGAGCACAGATACGCAGTATTTT. It codes for CASSLGGGASTDTQYF.

This chain uses TRBV27 with TRBJ2-3, with a possible D match to TRBD1 (7 bases). V was trimmed by 3 bases and J by 7 bases, leaving 17 bases between them. This CDR3 has 15 amino acids. Germline CDR1 and CDR2: MNHEY and SMNVEV (reference sequence). This CDR3 reads CASSFGRQGMNTQYF. The CDR3 bases are TGTGCCAGCAGTTTCGGGAGACAGGGTATGAATACGCAGTATTTT.

This CDR3 is CAWSVAGYAGSYEQYF. The CDR3 nucleotides are TGTGCCTGGAGTGTAGCGGGTTATGCGGGTTCCTACGAGCAGTACTTC. The rearrangement joins TRBV30 to TRBJ2-7, with a possible D match to TRBD2 (6 bases). The CDR3 loop spans 16 amino acids. Trimming took 0 bases from V and 1 from J, leaving 16 bases between them. In germline, CDR1 is GTSNPN, CDR2 SVGIG (reference sequence).

This clone showed up just once. V gene TRBV19 combines with J gene TRBJ2-5; 7 bases line up with TRBD1. Germline-derived CDR1 and CDR2 are LNHDA and SQIVND (reference sequence). The CDR3 consists of 14 residues. Germline trimming cut 4 bases from V and 6 bases from J; bases unmatched to any gene: 8. The CDR3, as DNA: TGTGCCAGTAGTACACGACAGGGTTTACAGACCCAGTACTTC. The encoded protein is CASSTRQGLQTQYF.

The rearrangement joins TRBV6-1 to TRBJ2-7, with 7 nucleotides matching TRBD1. The CDR3 covers 15 residues. From germline, CDR1 is MNHNS and CDR2 SASEGT. J was trimmed by 0 bases and V by 3 bases; bases with no gene match: 5. The CDR3 region is CASSEGTAISYEQYF. The CDR3, as DNA: TGTGCCAGCAGTGAGGGGACAGCTATCTCCTACGAGCAGTACTTC.

This rearrangement joins TRBV28 to TRBJ2-7; 8 bases are a match to TRBD2. After removal of 4 bases from V and 3 bases from J, the junction contained 8 bases not matched to a gene. Germline V CDR1 and CDR2: MDHEN, SYDVKM. The length of the CDR3 is 15 residues. CDR3: CASSSSTSGVYEQYF. Written as DNA, the CDR3 is TGTGCCAGCAGTTCCTCTACTAGCGGAGTCTACGAGCAGTACTTC.

The chain uses TRBV7-2 and TRBJ1-5; a possible D gene is TRBD1 (6 bases). Per germline, CDR1 SGHTA and CDR2 FQGNSA. V was shortened by 4 bases and J by 3 bases, with 22 bases between the two germline ends. This CDR3 region has 18 residues. The CDR3 is CASSSLYAPGQDNQPQHF. The CDR3 nucleotides are TGTGCCAGCAGCTCCCTATACGCTCCGGGACAAGACAATCAGCCCCAGCATTTT.

This chain connects TRBV30 to TRBJ2-7; D call uncertain. Trimming stripped 0 bases from V and 7 bases from J, with 13 bases between. The CDR3 has 13 residues. Germline V gives CDR1 GTSNPN, CDR2 SVGIG (reference sequence). The CDR3 region is CAWSVQLAAEQYF. As DNA, the CDR3 is TGTGCCTGGAGTGTACAATTAGCCGCGGAGCAGTACTTC.

This chain links TRBV7-9 with TRBJ1-4; 7 nucleotides line up with TRBD1. This CDR3 is built from 16 residues. From germline, CDR1 is SEHNR and CDR2 FQNEAQ (reference sequence). V shed 4 bases, J shed 6 bases, and the junction held 11 bases outside the gene matches. The CDR3 coding sequence is TGTGCCAGCAGCTACGGAGGGGGCAGTACCGATGAAAAACTGTTTTTT. Translating gives CASSYGGGSTDEKLFF. Full variable domain (missing parts from reference TRBV7-9 and TRBJ1-4): DTGVSQNPRHKITKRGQNVTFRCDPISEHNRLYWYRQTLGQGPEFLTYFQNEAQLEKSRLLSDRFSAERPKGSFSTLEIQRTEQGDSAMYLCASSYGGGSTDEKLFFGSGTQLSVL.

V gene TRBV6-5 combines with J gene TRBJ1-4, with D hard to call. The CDR3 spans 15 residues. Trimming left V 6 bases short and J 3 bases short, with 14 bases between. The germline CDR1 and CDR2 sequences are MNHEY and SVGAGI. CDR3 in DNA: TGTGCCAGCAGGCTTTGGGAGGAGTCTAATGAAAAACTGTTTTTT. Its translation: CASRLWEESNEKLFF.

This sequence joins TRBV2 and TRBJ1-5; a possible D gene is TRBD1 (5 bases). This CDR3 spans 13 amino acids. Trimming left V 3 bases short and J 5 bases short, with 8 bases between. Germline loops: CDR1 SNHLY, CDR2 FYNNEI. The chain's CDR3 is CASSELGDQPQHF. CDR3 in DNA: TGTGCCAGCAGTGAGCTAGGGGATCAGCCCCAGCATTTT.

The chain couples TRBV7-3 to TRBJ2-6; the D gene is possibly TRBD1 (6 bases). Germline lookup yields CDR1 SGHTA and CDR2 FQGTGA. V lost 5 bases and J 2 bases, leaving 13 bases between the germline ends. The CDR3 consists of 16 residues. CDR3 coding DNA: TGTGCCAGCAGCCCCCTTTACAGGGCTGGGGCCAACGTCCTGACTTTC. It yields the protein CASSPLYRAGANVLTF.

This clone was seen only a few times. The gene calls are TRBV15 and TRBJ1-2, with TRBD1 identical over 8 bases. CDR1 LNHNV and CDR2 YYDKDF come from the germline V gene (reference sequence). The CDR3 is 14 amino acids. J was trimmed by 5 bases and V by 5 bases; bases with no gene match: 7. CDR3 DNA sequence: TGTGCCACCAGCTGGGGACAGGAGGTATATGGCTACACCTTC. Translation gives CATSWGQEVYGYTF.

This chain links TRBV2 with TRBJ2-2; 11 positions match TRBD2. V gave up 9 bases and J gave up 2 bases; unmatched junction bases: 2. Germline V gives CDR1 SNHLY, CDR2 FYNNEI. CDR3 length: 14 amino acids. CDR3 loop: CARGTSGNTGELFF. For the CDR3, the DNA is TGTGCCAGAGGGACTAGCGGCAACACCGGGGAGCTGTTTTTT. The entire variable domain, with the rest obtained from reference TRBV2 and TRBJ2-2, is as follows: EPEVTQTPSHQVTQMGQEVILRCVPISNHLYFYWYRQILGQKVEFLVSFYNNEISEKSEIFDDQFSVERPDGSNFTLKIRSTKLEDSAMYFCARGTSGNTGELFFGEGSRLTVL.

The rearrangement uses TRBV19 and TRBJ2-1; TRBD2 might be the D (6 bases). V lost 5 bases and J lost 8, with 13 bases in between. The CDR3 consists of 13 residues. CDR1 is LNHDA, CDR2 SQIVND, per germline (reference sequence). CDR3 nucleotides: TGTGCCAGTAGTGAAAGGCGGGGCGATGAGCAGTTCTTC. Its translation: CASSERRGDEQFF.

The chain employs TRBV7-2 and TRBJ2-1, with TRBD2 matching 12 bases. The junction had 11 bases not matched to a gene; V was cut back by 6 bases and J by 8 bases. Germline CDR1 is SGHTA and CDR2 is FQGNSA. The CDR3 spans 16 residues. CDR3: CASSSLTSGSFYEQFF. CDR3 nucleotides: TGTGCCAGCAGTTCCCTGACTAGCGGGAGCTTCTATGAGCAGTTCTTC.

The chain links TRBV5-4 to TRBJ2-1; maybe TRBD1 (7 bases). The CDR3 loop spans 15 amino acids. Germline assignment: CDR1 SGHNT and CDR2 YYREEE (reference sequence). The V end was cut by 1 base, the J end by 7 bases, with 15 bases between. The CDR3 sequence: CASSLRTAGGNEQFF. The CDR3 DNA is TGTGCCAGCAGCTTGAGGACGGCAGGGGGGAATGAGCAGTTCTTC.

This clone was observed a handful of times. V is TRBV30 and J is TRBJ1-5, with 7 nucleotides matching TRBD1. V was clipped by 3 bases and J by 9 bases; unmatched bases: 5. The CDR3 runs 12 residues. Germline loops: CDR1 GTSNPN, CDR2 SVGIG (reference sequence). CDR3 loop: CAWSGQGGPQHF. Here the CDR3 DNA reads TGTGCCTGGAGCGGTCAGGGGGGGCCCCAGCATTTT.

The CDR3: CASTPGQINTEAFF. The CDR3 nucleotides are TGTGCCAGCACCCCCGGACAGATTAACACTGAAGCTTTCTTT. The chain employs TRBV27 and TRBJ1-1, with D possibly being TRBD1 (6 bases). The ends were cut back, 7 bases at V and 2 bases at J, with 14 bases in the middle. The germline gives CDR1 MNHEY, CDR2 SMNVEV (reference sequence). The CDR3 is 14 residues long.

The chain employs TRBV7-3 and TRBJ2-3; 10 bases are a match to TRBD2. The CDR3 spans 19 residues. Germline V gene lookup returns CDR1 SGHTA and CDR2 FQGTGA. The junction had 15 bases not matched to a gene; V was cut back by 0 bases and J by 6 bases. In nucleotides, the CDR3 is TGTGCCAGCAGCTTAACGTATCTAGCGGGAGTCTCATCACAGGATACGCAGTATTTT. Protein sequence: CASSLTYLAGVSSQDTQYF.

The chain is built from TRBV7-6 and TRBJ2-7; 9 bases align to TRBD2. The V and J ends lost 5 bases and 2 bases, in that order; junction bases with no gene match: 13. There are 17 residues in the CDR3. Germline values: CDR1 SGHVS, CDR2 FNYEAQ. CDR3 loop: CASSPTVSGSTTYEQYF. CDR3 sequence (DNA): TGTGCCAGCAGCCCCACCGTTAGCGGGAGTACCACCTACGAGCAGTACTTC.

This clone was observed once. The rearrangement joins TRBV3-1 (or the pseudogene TRBV3-2) to TRBJ1-5; 12 nucleotides match TRBD1. This CDR3 contains 16 residues. Trimming took 5 bases from V and 3 from J; bases not matched to a gene: 5. CDR1 and CDR2 (germline): LGHDT, YNNKEL (reference sequence). Here the CDR3 DNA reads TGTGCCAGCAGCGACCGGGGACAGGGGGCCAATCAGCCCCAGCATTTT. Amino acid sequence: CASSDRGQGANQPQHF.